These 4 T cell receptor beta chains came from one sample sequenced in a study of human T cells and chemical hapten exposure. Specified time point: patch test 3, about 24 weeks after DPC sensitization. Treatment in this sample: therapeutic diphenylcyclopropenone sensitization with weekly scalp DPC. A single record per CDR3 protein comes from TCRdb applying MiXCR to the RACE reads. This sample has about 120,000 distinct CDR3 sequences, with 10% to 12% found just once. Specimen: whole blood, collected in connection with sensitization to the hapten diphenylcyclopropenone (DPC). The receptors stem from a woman aged 50 to 60 with alopecia areata. Some clones in this sample may be carry-over from other donors' samples.

This clonotype came up many times. CDR3: CSAKAESNYGYTF. CDR3 DNA: TGCAGTGCTAAGGCAGAGAGTAACTATGGCTACACCTTC. This chain joins TRBV20-1 and TRBJ1-2; D is ambiguous. The CDR3 totals 13 residues. Germline values: CDR1 DFQATT, CDR2 SNEGSKA (reference sequence). Trimming took off 4 bases at V and 1 base at J, with 10 bases between the two ends.

This clonotype was picked up many times. The V and J genes are TRBV16 and TRBJ2-7; 14 bases agree with TRBD2. V shed 3 bases, J shed 7 bases, and the junction held 5 bases outside the gene matches. CDR3 length equals 15 residues. The germline V gene has CDR1 KGHSY and CDR2 FQNENV. The CDR3 protein is CASSHPGLAGVEQYF. The CDR3 DNA sequence: TGTGCCAGCAGCCACCCGGGACTAGCGGGAGTGGAGCAGTACTTC.

This clonotype was detected only a few times. The germline gene is not matched at one end of the junction; a read error may be the cause. The chain employs TRBV7-2 and TRBJ2-5; D remains ambiguous. This CDR3 region has 12 residues. Germline V gives CDR1 SGHTA, CDR2 FQGNSA. CDR3 DNA sequence: TGTGCTAGCATGGAGCAGACGGAGACCCAGTACTTC. This sequence encodes CASMEQTETQYF. Drawing the rest from reference TRBV7-2 and TRBJ2-5, the complete variable domain is GAGVSQSPSNKVTEKGKDVELRCDPISGHTALYWYRQSLGQGLEFLIYFQGNSAPDKSGLPSDRFSAERTGGSVSTLTIQRTQQEDSAVYLCASMEQTETQYFGPGTRLLVL.

V usage is TRBV12-3 or TRBV12-4 and J usage is TRBJ2-2; D remains ambiguous. The CDR3 extends over 13 amino acids. Between the trimmed V and J ends, which lost 5 bases and 6 bases, there was a span of 10 bases. CDR3 region: CASSPGYAGELFF. Here the CDR3 DNA reads TGTGCCAGCAGTCCCGGATACGCCGGGGAGCTGTTTTTT.